A selection of T cell receptor beta chains follows, all from one sample in a study of patients and donors after allogeneic stem cell transplantation. From the RT-PCR reads, TCRdb called clonotypes with MiXCR, one entry per CDR3 protein. The repertoire holds a few hundred thousand distinct CDR3 sequences, with around 40% as singletons. Sequenced input: blood, either unsorted or a sorted T cell fraction (not recorded which). These receptor sequences come from a human donor who was either an allogeneic HSCT recipient or a stem cell or donor lymphocyte infusion donor (not recorded which). It is not recorded whose cells these are; they may come from a transplant donor. CDR3s include the opening cysteine and the closing phenylalanine or tryptophan. The D gene is left open where the match is weak. Clone size is stated in some rows and not others, as once, few, many or a class when expanded.

d_gene	abundance	v_gene	j_gene	CDR3aa	CDR3nt
TRBD1	few	TRBV30	TRBJ1-1	CAWSPPGQGNTEAFF	TGTGCCTGGAGTCCCCCGGGACAGGGGAACACTGAAGCTTTCTTT
.	many	TRBV5-1	TRBJ1-3	CASSLGPNSGNTIYF	TGCGCCAGCAGCTTGGGGCCGAACTCTGGAAACACCATATATTTT
TRBD2	few	TRBV5-5	TRBJ2-1	CASSLVLAGGHEQFF	TGTGCCAGCAGCTTGGTACTAGCGGGGGGGCATGAGCAGTTCTTC
.	few	TRBV5-6	TRBJ1-5	CASSRGGARQPQHF	TGTGCCAGCAGCCGAGGGGGGGCACGGCAGCCCCAGCATTTT
.	.	TRBV20-1	TRBJ2-7	CSATKPDRRTYEQYF	TGCAGTGCCACAAAGCCCGACAGGAGGACCTACGAGCAGTACTTC
.	.	TRBV6-5	TRBJ2-5	CASSYSPTRQETQYF	TGTGCCAGCAGTTATTCCCCGACAAGACAAGAGACCCAGTACTTC
.	few	TRBV28	TRBJ1-2	CASSLRQGGIYGYTF	TGTGCCAGCAGTTTGCGGCAGGGAGGAATTTATGGCTACACCTTC
.	.	TRBV5-1	TRBJ2-7	CASSLGRDEQYF	TGCGCCAGCAGCTTGGGGAGGGACGAGCAGTACTTC
.	.	TRBV12-3/TRBV12-4	TRBJ1-3	CASSLSLSGNTIYF	TGTGCCAGCAGTTTATCCCTCTCTGGAAACACCATATATTTT
.	.	TRBV6-5	TRBJ2-7	CASSYSGAYEQYF	TGTGCCAGCAGTTACTCAGGGGCCTACGAGCAGTACTTC
.	.	TRBV12-3/TRBV12-4	TRBJ2-2	CASSLAPGQSNTGELFF	TGTGCCAGCAGTTTAGCCCCCGGGCAGTCGAACACCGGGGAGCTGTTTTTT
.	.	TRBV6-2/TRBV6-3	TRBJ1-1	CASSRQLEAFF	TGTGCCAGCAGCCGACAGCTTGAAGCTTTCTTT
TRBD1	.	TRBV3-1	TRBJ1-3	CASSPPTGHSGNTIYF	TGTGCCAGCAGCCCCCCGACAGGGCACTCTGGAAACACCATATATTTT
.	.	TRBV10-2	TRBJ1-1	CASSDSMNTEAFF	TGCGCCAGCAGTGACAGTATGAACACTGAAGCTTTCTTT
.	few	TRBV15	TRBJ1-2	CATSRARGPFYGYTF	TGTGCCACCAGCAGAGCCCGGGGTCCCTTCTATGGCTACACCTTC
.	few	TRBV5-1	TRBJ1-1	CASRMALQSGEAFF	TGCGCCAGCAGAATGGCCCTCCAGAGCGGTGAAGCTTTCTTT
.	.	TRBV20-1	TRBJ1-5	CSASYPGSQPQHF	TGCAGTGCTAGTTACCCGGGATCTCAGCCCCAGCATTTT
.	.	TRBV27	TRBJ2-3	CASSDPSQGYTQYF	TGTGCCAGCAGTGACCCGTCACAGGGCTATACGCAGTATTTT
TRBD2	.	TRBV18	TRBJ2-7	CASSLASGGGEQYF	TGTGCCAGCTCACTGGCTAGCGGGGGAGGCGAGCAGTACTTC
.	few	TRBV7-7	TRBJ2-7	CASSSSPAKVYEQYF	TGTGCCAGCAGCTCCTCGCCCGCCAAGGTTTACGAGCAGTACTTC
TRBD2	.	TRBV11-1	TRBJ2-5	CASSQAGVIQETQYF	TGTGCCAGCAGCCAGGCGGGGGTCATTCAAGAGACCCAGTACTTC
.	.	TRBV5-1	TRBJ1-5	CASSLVGGLNQPQHF	TGCGCCAGCAGCTTGGTTGGAGGACTCAATCAGCCCCAGCATTTT
.	few	TRBV10-3	TRBJ1-2	CAISDVWAGTNEGYGYTF	TGTGCCATCAGTGACGTTTGGGCCGGGACTAACGAGGGCTATGGCTACACCTTC
TRBD1	few	TRBV9	TRBJ2-7	CASSVYRGISYEQYF	TGTGCCAGCAGCGTATACAGGGGAATCTCCTACGAGCAGTACTTC
TRBD1	.	TRBV7-9	TRBJ2-5	CASSATGVFQETQYF	TGTGCCAGCAGCGCGACAGGGGTTTTCCAGGAGACCCAGTACTTC
TRBD1	.	TRBV6-2/TRBV6-3	TRBJ1-5	CASSPRTGPYQPQHF	TGTGCCAGCAGTCCCCGGACAGGACCCTATCAGCCCCAGCATTTT
.	few	TRBV4-3	TRBJ1-1	CASRDGGSEAFF	TGCGCCAGCAGAGATGGGGGATCTGAAGCTTTCTTT
.	.	TRBV5-1	TRBJ1-5	CASSKGIDQPQHF	TGCGCCAGCAGCAAAGGTATCGATCAGCCCCAGCATTTT
TRBD1	.	TRBV7-9	TRBJ2-4	CASSPAGQGTKNIQYF	TGTGCCAGCAGCCCCGCGGGACAGGGGACCAAAAACATTCAGTACTTC
.	.	TRBV7-9	TRBJ1-1	CASSREWGDTEAFF	TGTGCCAGCAGCCGGGAGTGGGGAGACACTGAAGCTTTCTTT
.	.	TRBV25-1	TRBJ1-1	CASRGRVDGGNTEAFF	TGTGCCAGCAGAGGAAGGGTAGATGGGGGTAACACTGAAGCTTTCTTT
.	.	TRBV15	TRBJ1-4	CATSQSPGGGHEKLFF	TGTGCCACCAGTCAGTCGCCCGGAGGGGGTCATGAAAAACTGTTTTTT
.	few	TRBV2	TRBJ1-1	CASIPRSEAFF	TGTGCCAGCATTCCGAGGTCCGAAGCTTTCTTT
TRBD2	few	TRBV5-5	TRBJ2-2	CASSLRLAGTNTGELFF	TGTGCCAGCAGCTTGAGGCTAGCGGGTACGAACACCGGGGAGCTGTTTTTT
.	once	TRBV20-1	TRBJ2-7	CSATRDYEQYF	TGCAGTGCTACAAGGGACTACGAGCAGTACTTC
.	.	TRBV20-1	TRBJ1-6	CSARATGESSYNSPLHF	TGCAGTGCTAGAGCAACGGGCGAAAGCTCCTATAATTCACCCCTCCACTTT
TRBD2	few	TRBV18	TRBJ2-5	CASSYGREETQYF	TGTGCCAGCTCCTACGGGAGGGAAGAGACCCAGTACTTC
TRBD2	.	TRBV12-3/TRBV12-4	TRBJ2-7	CASSFGLAGALSSYEQYF	TGTGCCAGCAGTTTCGGGCTAGCGGGGGCCCTGAGCTCCTACGAGCAGTACTTC
.	.	TRBV15	TRBJ2-4	CATGPDTNTPPIQYF	TGTGCCACGGGGCCTGACACAAATACCCCTCCCATTCAGTACTTC
.	.	TRBV5-5	TRBJ2-3	CASSLRALGTDTQYF	TGTGCCAGCAGCTTACGAGCCCTCGGCACAGATACGCAGTATTTT
.	.	TRBV20-1	TRBJ1-5	CSAPGGGRQPQHF	TGCAGTGCTCCAGGTGGGGGGCGGCAGCCCCAGCATTTT
.	.	TRBV7-6	TRBJ2-1	CASSPRILYNEQFF	TGTGCCAGCAGCCCCCGGATTCTATACAATGAGCAGTTCTTC
.	.	TRBV13	TRBJ2-3	CASSLGGAYSTDTQYF	TGTGCCAGCAGCTTAGGAGGGGCGTATAGCACAGATACGCAGTATTTT
.	.	TRBV7-9	TRBJ2-5	CASTPYPSVRETQYF	TGTGCCAGCACCCCTTATCCGTCGGTTCGGGAGACCCAGTACTTC
.	.	TRBV6-5	TRBJ1-2	CASSYSTLDKNYGYTF	TGTGCCAGCAGTTACTCGACGTTGGACAAGAACTATGGCTACACCTTT
.	.	TRBV20-1	TRBJ2-2	CSARKAGGELFF	TGCAGTGCTAGAAAGGCAGGCGGGGAGCTGTTTTTT
.	few	TRBV27	TRBJ2-6	CASSSSGTGANVLTF	TGTGCCAGCAGTTCGTCAGGGACTGGGGCCAACGTCCTGACTTTC
.	.	TRBV7-9	TRBJ1-5	CASSSDWEPQHF	TGTGCCAGCAGCTCCGACTGGGAGCCCCAGCATTTT
TRBD1	.	TRBV9	TRBJ1-2	CASSALDRVDGYTF	TGTGCCAGCAGCGCCTTGGACAGGGTCGACGGCTACACCTTC
.	.	TRBV29-1	TRBJ2-5	CSVGLRGWETQYF	TGCAGCGTTGGATTACGAGGATGGGAGACCCAGTACTTC
TRBD1	.	TRBV5-1	TRBJ1-1	CASSFGTGKTEAFF	TGCGCCAGCAGCTTTGGGACAGGTAAGACTGAAGCTTTCTTT